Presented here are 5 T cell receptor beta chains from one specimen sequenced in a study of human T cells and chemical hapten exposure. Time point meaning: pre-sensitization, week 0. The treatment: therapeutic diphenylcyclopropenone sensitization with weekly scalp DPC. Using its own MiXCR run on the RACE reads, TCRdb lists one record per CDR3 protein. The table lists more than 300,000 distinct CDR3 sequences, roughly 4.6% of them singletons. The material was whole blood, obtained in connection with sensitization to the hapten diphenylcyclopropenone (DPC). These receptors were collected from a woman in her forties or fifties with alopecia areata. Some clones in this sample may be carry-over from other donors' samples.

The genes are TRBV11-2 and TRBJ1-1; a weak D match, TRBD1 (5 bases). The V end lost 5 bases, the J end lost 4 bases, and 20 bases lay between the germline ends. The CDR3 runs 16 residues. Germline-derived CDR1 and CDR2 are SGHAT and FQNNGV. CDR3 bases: TGTGCCAGCAGCCCTGATAGGATAGGGGCGTTCACTGAAGCTTTCTTT. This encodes CASSPDRIGAFTEAFF.

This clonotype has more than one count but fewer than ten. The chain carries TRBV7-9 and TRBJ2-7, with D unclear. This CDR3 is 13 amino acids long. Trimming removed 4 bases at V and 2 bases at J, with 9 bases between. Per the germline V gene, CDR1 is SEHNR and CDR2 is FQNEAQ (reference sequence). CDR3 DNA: TGTGCCAGCAGCTCAACCTCGGCCTACGAGCAGTACTTC. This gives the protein CASSSTSAYEQYF.

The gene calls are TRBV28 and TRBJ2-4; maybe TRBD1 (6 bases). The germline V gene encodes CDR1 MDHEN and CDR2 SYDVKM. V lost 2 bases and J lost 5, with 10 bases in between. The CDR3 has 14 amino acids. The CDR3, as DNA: TGTGCCAGCAGTTTAACAGGGCTGGAAAACATTCAGTACTTC. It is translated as CASSLTGLENIQYF. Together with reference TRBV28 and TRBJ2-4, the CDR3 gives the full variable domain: DVKVTQSSRYLVKRTGEKVFLECVQDMDHENMFWYRQDPGLGLRLIYFSYDVKMKEKGDIPEGYSVSREKKERFSLILESASTNQTSMYLCASSLTGLENIQYFGAGTRLSVL.

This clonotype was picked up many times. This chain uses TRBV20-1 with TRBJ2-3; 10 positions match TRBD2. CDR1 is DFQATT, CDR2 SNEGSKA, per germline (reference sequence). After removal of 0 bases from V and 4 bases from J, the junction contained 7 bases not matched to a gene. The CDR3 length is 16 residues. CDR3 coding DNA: TGCAGTGCTAGAGATCAGAGCGGGAGGGGGGCAGATACGCAGTATTTT. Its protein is CSARDQSGRGADTQYF.

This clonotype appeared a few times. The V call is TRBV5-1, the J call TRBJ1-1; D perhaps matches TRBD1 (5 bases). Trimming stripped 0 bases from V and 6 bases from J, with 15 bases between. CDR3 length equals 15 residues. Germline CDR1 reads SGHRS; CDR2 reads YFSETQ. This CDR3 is CASSLGQTVAAEAFF. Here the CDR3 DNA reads TGCGCCAGCAGCTTGGGACAGACGGTCGCAGCTGAAGCTTTCTTT.